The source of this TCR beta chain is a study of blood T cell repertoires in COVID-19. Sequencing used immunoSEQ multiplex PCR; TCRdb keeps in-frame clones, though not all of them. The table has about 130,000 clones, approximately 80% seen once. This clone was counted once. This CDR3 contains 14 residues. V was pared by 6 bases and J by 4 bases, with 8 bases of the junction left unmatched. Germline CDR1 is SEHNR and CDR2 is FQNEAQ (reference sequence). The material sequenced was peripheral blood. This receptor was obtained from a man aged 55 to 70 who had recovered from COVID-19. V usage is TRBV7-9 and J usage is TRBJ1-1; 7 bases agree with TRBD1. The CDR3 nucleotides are TGTGCCAGCAGAACCGGGACAGCGGGCACTGAAGCTTTCTTT. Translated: CASRTGTAGTEAFF.